A single sample is the source of the 28 T cell receptor beta chains below, sequenced in a study of blood T cell repertoires in COVID-19. TCRdb's table, derived via immunoSEQ multiplex PCR, lists solely in-frame clones and lacks some. The data hold some 200,000 clones, with approximately 79% observed a single time. Specimen: PBMCs or T cells enriched from blood (not recorded which). These receptors were obtained from a woman in her fifties or sixties with acute COVID-19.

The rearrangement uses TRBV6-2 or TRBV6-3 and TRBJ2-7, with D possibly TRBD2 on 6 matching bases. The CDR3 contains 15 residues. Germline values: CDR1 MNHEY, CDR2 SVGEGT. V lost 4 bases to trimming and J lost 4 bases, with 17 bases between them. The chain's CDR3 is CASSSWALGGYEQYF. The DNA for the CDR3 is TGTGCCAGCAGTTCCTGGGCCTTGGGGGGATACGAGCAGTACTTC.

J is TRBJ1-1 and V is TRBV18; D is perhaps TRBD1 (5 bases). The CDR3 has 14 residues. With 6 bases removed from V and 3 bases from J, the gap between germline ends came to 14 bases. CDR1 and CDR2 from the germline V gene are KGHSH and LQKENI. The CDR3 DNA reads as TGTGCCAGCTCTTTGGGCAGGGCTGACACTGAAGCTTTCTTT. It codes for CASSLGRADTEAFF.

In its sample, this clone was seen a few times. The chain carries TRBV19 and TRBJ2-7; the match to TRBD1 covers 8 bases. Germline-derived CDR1 and CDR2 are LNHDA and SQIVND (reference sequence). Trimming removed 5 bases from V and 6 bases from J; junction bases left unmatched: 12. CDR3 length equals 15 residues. The CDR3 spells CASSLSPGTGPEQYF. The CDR3 nucleotides are TGTGCCAGTAGTCTCAGTCCCGGGACAGGTCCCGAGCAGTACTTC. The variable domain in full, completed from reference TRBV19 and TRBJ2-7, reads DGGITQSPKYLFRKEGQNVTLSCEQNLNHDAMYWYRQDPGQGLRLIYYSQIVNDFQKGDIAEGYSVSREKKESFPLTVTSAQKNPTAFYLCASSLSPGTGPEQYFGPGTRLTVT.

V is TRBV11-2 and J is TRBJ1-2; no definite D call. The V gene lost 1 base and the J gene lost 4 bases, with 7 bases spanning the gap. The germline CDR1 and CDR2 sequences are SGHAT and FQNNGV. The CDR3 totals 13 residues. This chain's CDR3 is CASSLGRGYGYTF. The CDR3 nucleotides are TGTGCCAGCAGCTTAGGGCGGGGCTATGGCTACACCTTC.

This clone was observed a few times. The genes are TRBV7-9 and TRBJ2-1, with 11 bases that match TRBD2. Germline lookup yields CDR1 SEHNR and CDR2 FQNEAQ (reference sequence). The CDR3 extends over 15 amino acids. V dropped 2 bases and J dropped 10; count of bases not matched to a gene: 7. The CDR3 loop reads CASSLYSGGAREQFF. The CDR3 bases are TGTGCCAGCAGCTTATATAGCGGGGGGGCTCGAGAGCAGTTCTTC.

The chain recombines TRBV5-1 with TRBJ2-3; TRBD2 aligns across 10 bases. The trim removed 2 bases at V and 4 bases at J, leaving 10 bases unmatched. The CDR3 spans 17 residues. Per germline, CDR1 SGHRS and CDR2 YFSETQ. The CDR3 region has the DNA TGCGCCAGCAGCTTCGGTCTAGCGGGAGAAGTGGCAGATACGCAGTATTTT. It specifies CASSFGLAGEVADTQYF.

V is TRBV18 and J is TRBJ1-4; perhaps TRBD1 as D (6 bases). The CDR3 contains 16 residues. V was trimmed by 3 bases and J by 3 bases, leaving 14 bases between them. The germline V gene encodes CDR1 KGHSH and CDR2 LQKENI. CDR3 in amino acids: CASSPQTGEPNEKLFF. The CDR3 coding sequence is TGTGCCAGCTCACCTCAGACAGGTGAACCTAATGAAAAACTGTTTTTT.

This clone was counted a few times. The chain has TRBV19 and TRBJ1-5, with D uncertain. This CDR3 has 18 residues. V was trimmed by 0 bases and J by 0 bases, leaving 15 bases between them. CDR1 and CDR2 from the germline V gene are LNHDA and SQIVND (reference sequence). For the CDR3, the DNA is TGTGCCAGTAGTATAGACGGCAGGCCACCTTATAGCAATCAGCCCCAGCATTTT. Translated: CASSIDGRPPYSNQPQHF.

There are a few counts of this clone. This rearrangement joins TRBV5-1 to TRBJ2-5, with TRBD2 matching 8 bases. V lost 3 bases to trimming and J lost 4 bases; unmatched junction nucleotides: 5. CDR3 length equals 14 residues. In germline, CDR1 is SGHRS, CDR2 YFSETQ. DNA of the CDR3: TGCGCCAGCAGCTCACTCGGGGGGGCAGAGACCCAGTACTTC. This codes for CASSSLGGAETQYF. Supplemented by reference TRBV5-1 and TRBJ2-5, the full variable domain reads KAGVTQTPRYLIKTRGQQVTLSCSPISGHRSVSWYQQTPGQGLQFLFEYFSETQRNKGNFPGRFSGRQFSNSRSEMNVSTLELGDSALYLCASSSLGGAETQYFGPGTRLLVL.

The chain uses TRBV7-9 and TRBJ1-1; perhaps TRBD1 as D (5 bases). V lost 0 bases and J 0 bases, leaving 8 bases between the germline ends. Germline V lookup: CDR1 SEHNR, CDR2 FQNEAQ (reference sequence). The CDR3 totals 15 residues. This CDR3 reads CASSLADRLNTEAFF. Here the CDR3 DNA reads TGTGCCAGCAGCTTAGCCGACAGATTGAACACTGAAGCTTTCTTT. The full variable domain, rest sourced from reference TRBV7-9 and TRBJ1-1, is DTGVSQNPRHKITKRGQNVTFRCDPISEHNRLYWYRQTLGQGPEFLTYFQNEAQLEKSRLLSDRFSAERPKGSFSTLEIQRTEQGDSAMYLCASSLADRLNTEAFFGQGTRLTVV.

V usage is TRBV6-1 and J usage is TRBJ1-1; D might be TRBD1 (6 bases). This CDR3 contains 12 residues. Trimming left V 3 bases short and J 11 bases short, with 13 bases between. From germline, CDR1 is MNHNS and CDR2 SASEGT. The CDR3 region is CASSEGTFSAFF. For the CDR3, the DNA is TGTGCCAGCAGTGAGGGGACATTTTCGGCTTTCTTT.

This clone occurred a few times. The chain joins TRBV19 to TRBJ1-5; unclear D gene. V was trimmed by 4 bases and J by 4 bases, leaving 17 bases between them. The CDR3 is made up of 16 amino acids. CDR1 LNHDA and CDR2 SQIVND come from the germline V gene (reference sequence). CDR3 in DNA: TGTGCCAGTAGTAGCCCCGGGAGGGCAGCTAATCAGCCCCAGCATTTT. It codes for CASSSPGRAANQPQHF. Drawing the rest from reference TRBV19 and TRBJ1-5, the complete variable domain is DGGITQSPKYLFRKEGQNVTLSCEQNLNHDAMYWYRQDPGQGLRLIYYSQIVNDFQKGDIAEGYSVSREKKESFPLTVTSAQKNPTAFYLCASSSPGRAANQPQHFGDGTRLSIL.

This clone has only one observation. V and J are TRBV10-1 and TRBJ2-7; possibly TRBD2 for D (6 bases). Germline CDR1 and CDR2: WNHNN and SYGVQD (reference sequence). This CDR3 region has 13 residues. V shed 10 bases and J shed 6 bases, with 19 bases lying between them. In DNA, the CDR3 is TGCGCCACCTCCAGGGACGGGACTCGCGAGCAGTACTTC. This encodes CATSRDGTREQYF.

The V gene is TRBV11-3, the J gene TRBJ2-5, with TRBD2 matching 9 bases. This CDR3 spans 19 amino acids. With V trimmed by 5 bases and J by 4 bases, 20 bases remained unmatched. The germline gives CDR1 SGHNT, CDR2 YENEEA. CDR3 DNA: TGTGCCAGCAGCCCGGGGGAACCGGGACTAGCTCACGGGTCAGAGACCCAGTACTTC. This encodes CASSPGEPGLAHGSETQYF.

This rearrangement joins TRBV9 to TRBJ1-2; TRBD1 might be the D (6 bases). The CDR3 spans 15 residues. The V gene's germline CDR1 is SGDLS and CDR2 YYNGEE. The germline V and J ends were trimmed by 3 bases and 1 base, with 13 bases remaining between them. The CDR3 sequence: CASSAYRVDNYGYTF. As DNA, the CDR3 is TGTGCCAGCAGCGCTTACAGGGTGGATAACTATGGCTACACCTTC.

The V and J genes are TRBV7-9 and TRBJ2-7; possibly TRBD2 for D (6 bases). The CDR3 loop spans 18 amino acids. The V end lost 2 bases, the J end lost 3 bases, and 23 bases lay between the germline ends. Germline V gives CDR1 SEHNR, CDR2 FQNEAQ (reference sequence). In nucleotides, the CDR3 is TGTGCCAGCAGCTTAATCGCAGCGACTAGGCCTTTTTTCTACGAGCAGTACTTC. This gives the protein CASSLIAATRPFFYEQYF.

The chain has TRBV7-2 and TRBJ2-5, with D perhaps TRBD2 (5 bases). There are 15 residues in the CDR3. The germline V gene has CDR1 SGHTA and CDR2 FQGNSA. The V end lost 5 bases, the J end lost 1 base, and 14 bases lay between the germline ends. The DNA of the CDR3 is TGTGCCAGCAGCCAAAATCCGGGAACCCAAGAGACCCAGTACTTC. It specifies CASSQNPGTQETQYF.

In this sample, this clone turned up a few times. The rearrangement links TRBV9 to TRBJ1-6, with 9 bases lining up with TRBD1. Germline CDR1 and CDR2: SGDLS and YYNGEE. The CDR3 runs 15 residues. V lost 2 bases to trimming and J lost 10 bases; unmatched junction nucleotides: 7. CDR3 region: CASSVGQGSVSPLHF. DNA for the CDR3: TGTGCCAGCAGCGTGGGACAGGGAAGTGTCTCACCCCTCCACTTT.

The chain has TRBV19 and TRBJ2-5; 7 positions match TRBD2. Looked up from germline, CDR1 is LNHDA and CDR2 is SQIVND (reference sequence). This CDR3 comprises 14 residues. Trimming took 7 bases from V and 3 from J; bases not matched to a gene: 8. CDR3 nucleotide sequence: TGTGCCAGTAACCCGGGGGGTTGGGAAGAGACCCAGTACTTC. Protein: CASNPGGWEETQYF.

The J gene is TRBJ2-5, the V gene TRBV7-9; 7 positions agree with TRBD1. In germline, CDR1 is SEHNR, CDR2 FQNEAQ (reference sequence). Germline trimming cut 1 base from V and 0 bases from J; bases unmatched to any gene: 8. The CDR3 spans 17 residues. The CDR3 sequence is CASSLEVVRGNQETQYF. Written as DNA, the CDR3 is TGTGCCAGCAGCTTAGAGGTCGTCAGGGGGAACCAAGAGACCCAGTACTTC.

The V and J genes are TRBV12-3 or TRBV12-4 and TRBJ2-1, with D hard to call. Trimming left V 6 bases short and J 6 bases short, with 6 bases between. The CDR3 is 11 amino acids. The CDR3 here is CASRQVNEQFF. Here the CDR3 DNA reads TGTGCCAGCAGGCAGGTCAATGAGCAGTTCTTC.

This chain connects TRBV12-3 or TRBV12-4 to TRBJ2-7, with TRBD2 matching 7 bases. The V segment lost 2 bases and the J segment 6 bases; nucleotides outside the gene matches: 1. This CDR3 spans 12 amino acids. The CDR3 DNA sequence: TGTGCCAGCAGTTTATCGGGGGGCGAGCAGTACGTC. This gives the protein CASSLSGGEQYV.

The chain couples TRBV6-2 or TRBV6-3 to TRBJ1-1; the D is unclear. In germline, CDR1 is MNHEY, CDR2 SVGEGT. V was pared by 3 bases and J by 8 bases, with 16 bases between. The CDR3 sequence is 14 residues long. The CDR3 loop is CASSYTTGLTEAFF. Here the CDR3 DNA reads TGTGCCAGCAGTTATACGACGGGGTTGACGGAAGCTTTCTTT.

The chain combines TRBV15 with TRBJ2-6, with TRBD1 matching 9 bases. The CDR3 contains 19 residues. The germline V gene encodes CDR1 LNHNV and CDR2 YYDKDF (reference sequence). V gave up 8 bases and J gave up 3 bases; unmatched junction bases: 17. Written as DNA, the CDR3 is TGTGCCACCGGGAGTTCGTTGGACAGGGGAGTCTTTGGGGCCAACGTCCTGACTTTC. It encodes CATGSSLDRGVFGANVLTF. Drawing the rest from reference TRBV15 and TRBJ2-6, the complete variable domain is DAMVIQNPRYQVTQFGKPVTLSCSQTLNHNVMYWYQQKSSQAPKLLFHYYDKDFNNEADTPDNFQSRRPNTSFCFLDIRSPGLGDTAMYLCATGSSLDRGVFGANVLTFGAGSRLTVL.

There are a few counts of this clone. The J gene is TRBJ2-7, the V gene TRBV6-1; D gene ambiguous. Trimming removed 2 bases at V and 0 bases at J, with 8 bases between. The CDR3 is 14 residues long. Germline assignment: CDR1 MNHNS and CDR2 SASEGT. The CDR3 loop is CASSESRFSYEQYF. CDR3 sequence (DNA): TGTGCCAGCAGTGAAAGCAGGTTCTCCTACGAGCAGTACTTC.

The gene calls are TRBV7-9 and TRBJ1-3; the D gene is possibly TRBD1 (6 bases). The CDR3 runs to 13 residues. The germline CDR1 and CDR2 sequences are SEHNR and FQNEAQ (reference sequence). The ends were cut back, 3 bases at V and 7 bases at J, with 10 bases in the middle. CDR3 bases: TGTGCCAGCAGCTTGGGGGCCAGCAACACCATATATTTT. It codes for CASSLGASNTIYF.

This CDR3 reads CASSDGQGAVEQYF. CDR3 DNA: TGTGCCAGCAGTGACGGACAGGGGGCGGTCGAGCAGTACTTC. The V gene is TRBV6-1, the J gene TRBJ2-7, with TRBD1 identical over 11 bases. V gave up 3 bases and J gave up 6 bases; unmatched junction bases: 4. This CDR3 spans 14 amino acids. From germline, CDR1 is MNHNS and CDR2 SASEGT.

This chain joins TRBV6-2 or TRBV6-3 and TRBJ1-6; D may be TRBD1 (5 bases). The germline V gene has CDR1 MNHEY and CDR2 SVGEGT. The CDR3 has 15 amino acids. The V end lost 5 bases, the J end lost 9 bases, and 17 bases lay between the germline ends. CDR3 bases: TGTGCCAGCAGTCTTACCGTCGTAGGGGTTTCACCCCTCCACTTT. It encodes CASSLTVVGVSPLHF.